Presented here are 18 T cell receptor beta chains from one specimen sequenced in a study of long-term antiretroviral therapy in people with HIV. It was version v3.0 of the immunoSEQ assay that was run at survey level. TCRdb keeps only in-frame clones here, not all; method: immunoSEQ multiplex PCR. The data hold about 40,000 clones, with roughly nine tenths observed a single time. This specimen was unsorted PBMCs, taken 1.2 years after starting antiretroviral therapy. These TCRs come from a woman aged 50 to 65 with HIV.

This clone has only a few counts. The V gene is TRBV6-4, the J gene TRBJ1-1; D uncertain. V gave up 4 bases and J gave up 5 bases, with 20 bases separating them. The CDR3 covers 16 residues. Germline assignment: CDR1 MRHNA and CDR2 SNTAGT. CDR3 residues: CASSGAGWDRETEAFF. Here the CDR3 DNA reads TGTGCCAGCAGTGGGGCGGGCTGGGATCGTGAGACTGAAGCTTTCTTT.

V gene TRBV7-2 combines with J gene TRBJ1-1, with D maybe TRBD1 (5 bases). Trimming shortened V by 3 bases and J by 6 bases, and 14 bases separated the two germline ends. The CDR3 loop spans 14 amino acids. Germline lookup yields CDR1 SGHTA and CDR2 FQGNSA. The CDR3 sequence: CASSFTGQSAEAFF. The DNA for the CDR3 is TGTGCCAGCAGCTTTACCGGACAATCGGCTGAAGCTTTCTTT.

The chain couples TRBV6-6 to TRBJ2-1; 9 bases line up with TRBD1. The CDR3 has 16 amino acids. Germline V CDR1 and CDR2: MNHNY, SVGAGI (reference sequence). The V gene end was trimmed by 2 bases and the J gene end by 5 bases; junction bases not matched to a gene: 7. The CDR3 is CASSYLSGTGNNEQFF. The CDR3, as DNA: TGTGCCAGCAGTTACCTGTCCGGGACAGGGAACAATGAGCAGTTCTTC.

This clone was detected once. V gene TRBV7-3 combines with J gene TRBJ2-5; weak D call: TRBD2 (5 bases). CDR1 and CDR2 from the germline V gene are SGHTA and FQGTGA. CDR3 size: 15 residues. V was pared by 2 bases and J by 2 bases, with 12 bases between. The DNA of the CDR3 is TGTGCCAGCAGCTTATGGAGGTGTCGGCAAGAGACCCAGTACTTC. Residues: CASSLWRCRQETQYF.

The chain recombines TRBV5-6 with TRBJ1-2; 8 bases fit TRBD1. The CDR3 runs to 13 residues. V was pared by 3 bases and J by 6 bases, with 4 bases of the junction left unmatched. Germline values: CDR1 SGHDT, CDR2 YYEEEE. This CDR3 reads CASSYGQGHGYTF. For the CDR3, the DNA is TGTGCCAGCAGCTACGGACAGGGACATGGCTACACCTTC.

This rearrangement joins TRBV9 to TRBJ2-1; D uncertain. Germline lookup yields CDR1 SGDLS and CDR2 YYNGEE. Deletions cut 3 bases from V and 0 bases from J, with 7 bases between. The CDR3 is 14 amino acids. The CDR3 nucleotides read TGTGCCAGCAGCGGAGCGCTCTCCTACAATGAGCAGTTCTTC. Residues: CASSGALSYNEQFF.

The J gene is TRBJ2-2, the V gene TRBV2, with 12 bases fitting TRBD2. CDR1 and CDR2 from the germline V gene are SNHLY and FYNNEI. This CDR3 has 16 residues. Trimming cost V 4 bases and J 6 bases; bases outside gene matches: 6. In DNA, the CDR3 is TGTGCCAGCAGTGCTCTAGCGGGGGGGCTGTCCGGGGAGCTGTTTTTT. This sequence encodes CASSALAGGLSGELFF.

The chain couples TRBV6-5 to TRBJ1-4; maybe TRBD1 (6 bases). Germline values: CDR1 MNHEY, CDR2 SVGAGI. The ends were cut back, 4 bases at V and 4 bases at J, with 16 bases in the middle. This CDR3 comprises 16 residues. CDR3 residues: CASSSGGGSFNEKLFF. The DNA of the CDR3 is TGTGCCAGCAGTTCGGGGGGCGGATCCTTTAATGAAAAACTGTTTTTT.

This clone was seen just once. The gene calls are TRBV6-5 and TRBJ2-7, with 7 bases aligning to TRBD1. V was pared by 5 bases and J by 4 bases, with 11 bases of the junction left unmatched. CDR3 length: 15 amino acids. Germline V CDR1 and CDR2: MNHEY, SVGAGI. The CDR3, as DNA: TGTGCCAGCAGTCCAAGACAGGGAGCATCGTACGAGCAGTACTTC. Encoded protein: CASSPRQGASYEQYF.

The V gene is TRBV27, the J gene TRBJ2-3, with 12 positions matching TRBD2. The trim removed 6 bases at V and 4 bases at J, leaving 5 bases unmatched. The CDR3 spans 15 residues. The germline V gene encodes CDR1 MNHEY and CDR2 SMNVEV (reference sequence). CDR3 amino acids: CASSTGLAGADTQYF. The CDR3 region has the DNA TGTGCCAGCAGCACGGGACTAGCGGGCGCAGATACGCAGTATTTT.

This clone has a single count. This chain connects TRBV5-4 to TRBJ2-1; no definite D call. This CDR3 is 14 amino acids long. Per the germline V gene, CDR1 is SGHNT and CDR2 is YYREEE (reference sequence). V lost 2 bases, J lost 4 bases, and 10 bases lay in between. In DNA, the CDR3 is TGTGCCAGCAGCTTAAGGGTCTCGTACAATGAGCAGTTCTTC. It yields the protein CASSLRVSYNEQFF. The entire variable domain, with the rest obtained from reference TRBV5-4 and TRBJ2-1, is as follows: ETGVTQSPTHLIKTRGQQVTLRCSSQSGHNTVSWYQQALGQGPQFIFQYYREEENGRGNFPPRFSGLQFPNYSSELNVNALELDDSALYLCASSLRVSYNEQFFGPGTRLTVL.

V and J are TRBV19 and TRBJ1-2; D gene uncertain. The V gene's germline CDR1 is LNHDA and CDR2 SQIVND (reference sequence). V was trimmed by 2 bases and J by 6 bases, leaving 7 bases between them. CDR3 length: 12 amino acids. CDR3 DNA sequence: TGTGCCAGTAGTATACCCACAGATGGCTACACCTTC. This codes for CASSIPTDGYTF. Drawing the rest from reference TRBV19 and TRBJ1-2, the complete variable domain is DGGITQSPKYLFRKEGQNVTLSCEQNLNHDAMYWYRQDPGQGLRLIYYSQIVNDFQKGDIAEGYSVSREKKESFPLTVTSAQKNPTAFYLCASSIPTDGYTFGSGTRLTVV.

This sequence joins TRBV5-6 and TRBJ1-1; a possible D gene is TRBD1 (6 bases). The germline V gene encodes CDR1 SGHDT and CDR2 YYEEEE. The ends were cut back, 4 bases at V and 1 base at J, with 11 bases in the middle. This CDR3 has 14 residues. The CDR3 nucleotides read TGTGCCAGCAGCGTGGACAGCTGGAACACTGAAGCTTTCTTT. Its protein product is CASSVDSWNTEAFF.

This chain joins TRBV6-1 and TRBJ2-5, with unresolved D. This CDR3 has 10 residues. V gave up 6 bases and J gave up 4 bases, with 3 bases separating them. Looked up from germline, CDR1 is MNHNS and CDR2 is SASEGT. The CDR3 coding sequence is TGTGCCAGCAGGCGAGAGACCCAGTACTTC. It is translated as CASRRETQYF.

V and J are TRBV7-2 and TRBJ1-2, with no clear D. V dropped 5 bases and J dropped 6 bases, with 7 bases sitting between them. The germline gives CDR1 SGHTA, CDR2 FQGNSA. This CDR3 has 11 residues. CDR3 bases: TGTGCCAGCAGCCTCGGCAATGGCTACACCTTC. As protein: CASSLGNGYTF. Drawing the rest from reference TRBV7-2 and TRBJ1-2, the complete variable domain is GAGVSQSPSNKVTEKGKDVELRCDPISGHTALYWYRQSLGQGLEFLIYFQGNSAPDKSGLPSDRFSAERTGGSVSTLTIQRTQQEDSAVYLCASSLGNGYTFGSGTRLTVV.

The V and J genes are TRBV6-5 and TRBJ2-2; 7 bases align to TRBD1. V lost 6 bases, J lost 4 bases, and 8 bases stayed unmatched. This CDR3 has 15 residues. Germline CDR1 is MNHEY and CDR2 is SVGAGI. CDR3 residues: CASSKRQGSTGELFF. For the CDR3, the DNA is TGTGCCAGCAGCAAAAGACAGGGCAGCACCGGGGAGCTGTTTTTT.

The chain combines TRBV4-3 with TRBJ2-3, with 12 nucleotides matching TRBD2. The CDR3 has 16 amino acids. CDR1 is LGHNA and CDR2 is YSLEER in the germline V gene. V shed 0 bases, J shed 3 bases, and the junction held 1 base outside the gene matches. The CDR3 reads CASSQDTSGGTDTQYF. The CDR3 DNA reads TGCGCCAGCAGCCAAGACACTAGCGGGGGGACAGATACGCAGTATTTT.

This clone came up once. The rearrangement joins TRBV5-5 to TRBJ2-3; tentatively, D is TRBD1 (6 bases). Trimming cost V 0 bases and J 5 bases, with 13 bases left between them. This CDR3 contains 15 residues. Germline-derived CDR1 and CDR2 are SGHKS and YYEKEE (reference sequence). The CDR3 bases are TGTGCCAGCAGCTTGGTGGCAGGGGCTAAAGATACGCAGTATTTT. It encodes CASSLVAGAKDTQYF.